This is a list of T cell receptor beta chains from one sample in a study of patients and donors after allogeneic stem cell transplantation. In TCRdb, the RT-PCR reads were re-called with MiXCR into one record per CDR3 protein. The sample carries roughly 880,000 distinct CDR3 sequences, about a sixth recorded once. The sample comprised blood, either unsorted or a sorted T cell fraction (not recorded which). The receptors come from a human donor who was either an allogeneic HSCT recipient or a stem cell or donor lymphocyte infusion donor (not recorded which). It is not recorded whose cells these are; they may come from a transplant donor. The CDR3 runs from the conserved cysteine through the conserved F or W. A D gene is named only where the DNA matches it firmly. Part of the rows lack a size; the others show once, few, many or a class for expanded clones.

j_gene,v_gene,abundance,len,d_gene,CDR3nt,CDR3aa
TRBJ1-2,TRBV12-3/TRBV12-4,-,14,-,TGTGCCAGCAGAGCCGCCGGGGCCCGATATGGCTACACCTTC,CASRAAGARYGYTF
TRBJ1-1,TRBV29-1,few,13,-,TGCAGCGTTGAGCCATCAGGGAGAACTGAAGCTTTCTTT,CSVEPSGRTEAFF
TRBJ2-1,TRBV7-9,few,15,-,TGTGCCAGCGTCGGAGGGGCGGGATCCTACAATGAGCAGTTCTTC,CASVGGAGSYNEQFF
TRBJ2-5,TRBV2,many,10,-,TGTGCCAGCAGCGAAGAGACCCAGTACTTC,CASSEETQYF
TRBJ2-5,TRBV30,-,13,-,TGTGCCTGGAGTTTTCCGAGGGGAGAGACCCAGTACTTC,CAWSFPRGETQYF
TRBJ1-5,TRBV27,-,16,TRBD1,TGTGCCAGCAGTCCTCACAGGGGATCGGGCAATCAGCCCCAGCATTTT,CASSPHRGSGNQPQHF
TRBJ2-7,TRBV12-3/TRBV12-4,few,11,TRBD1,TGTGCCAGCAGTTTCAGACAGGGGGAGTACTTC,CASSFRQGEYF
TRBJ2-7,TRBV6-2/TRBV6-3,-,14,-,TGTGCCAGCAGTTCTTATGCAGTCCTGGGCGAGCAGTACTTC,CASSSYAVLGEQYF
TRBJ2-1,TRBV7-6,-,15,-,TGTGCCAGCAGCTTTGGGGGCGGGAGAAACAATGAGCAGTTCTTC,CASSFGGGRNNEQFF
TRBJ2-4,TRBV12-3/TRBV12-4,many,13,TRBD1,TGTGCCAGCAGAACAGGGGGCGGACACATTCAGTACTTC,CASRTGGGHIQYF
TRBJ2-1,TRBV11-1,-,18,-,TGTGCCAGCAGCATGTGGACCCATCTAAAGCCTCGGGACAATGAGCAGTTCTTC,CASSMWTHLKPRDNEQFF
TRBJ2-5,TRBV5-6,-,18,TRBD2,TGTGCCAGCAGCTTGCGGGTCGCGGGGGGCGGAAAACAAGAGACCCAGTACTTC,CASSLRVAGGGKQETQYF
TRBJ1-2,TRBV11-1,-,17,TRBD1,TGTGCCAGCAGCGCCAGGCGAGGGGGCCTCAATAACTATGGCTACACCTTC,CASSARRGGLNNYGYTF
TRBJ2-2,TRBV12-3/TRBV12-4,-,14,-,TGTGCCAGCAGTTCAGAGGTCGGCCCCGGGGAGCTGTTTTTT,CASSSEVGPGELFF
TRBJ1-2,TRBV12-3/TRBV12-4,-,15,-,TGTGCCAGCAGTTTAAGGGCAGGGGATGCCGATGGCTACACCTTC,CASSLRAGDADGYTF
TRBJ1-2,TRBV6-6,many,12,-,TGTGCCAGCAGTGACAGAAACTATGGCTACACCTTC,CASSDRNYGYTF
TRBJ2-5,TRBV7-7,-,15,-,TGTGCCAGCAGCCCCGGCGGGACCCTCCAAGAGACCCAGTACTTC,CASSPGGTLQETQYF
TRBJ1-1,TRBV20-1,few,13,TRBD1,TGCAGTGCTGAGACAGGGAGTCGAACTGAAGCTTTCTTT,CSAETGSRTEAFF
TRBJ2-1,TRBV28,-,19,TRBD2,TGTGCCAGCAGTTTCCAAGGACTAGCGGGAGGGGAGTCCTACAATGAGCAGTTCTTC,CASSFQGLAGGESYNEQFF
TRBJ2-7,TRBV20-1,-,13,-,TGCAGTGCTATCCCCGATAGGGACTACGAGCAGTACTTC,CSAIPDRDYEQYF
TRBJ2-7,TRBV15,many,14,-,TGTGCCACCAGCAGAGACGCAGGGCTCGACGAGCAGTACTTC,CATSRDAGLDEQYF
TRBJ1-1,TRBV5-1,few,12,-,TGCGCCAGCACTTCTTCAGGCACTGAAGCTTTCTTT,CASTSSGTEAFF
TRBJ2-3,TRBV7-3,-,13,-,TGTGCCAGCGCCCTATGGAGCGCAGATACGCAGTATTTT,CASALWSADTQYF
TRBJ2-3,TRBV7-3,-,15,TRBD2,TGTGCCAGCAGCCTCCGGGGGGGATCAGGGGATACGCAGTATTTT,CASSLRGGSGDTQYF
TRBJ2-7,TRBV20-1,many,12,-,TGCAGTGCTAGACAGAGCTCCTACGAGCAGTACTTC,CSARQSSYEQYF
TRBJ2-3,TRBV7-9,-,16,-,TGTGCCAGCAGCTTAGCACGGCTGTCTAGCACAGATACGCAGTATTTT,CASSLARLSSTDTQYF
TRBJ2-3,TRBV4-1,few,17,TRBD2,TGCGCCAGCAGCCACGGTATTAGCGGGAGGGCCCCCCCAACGCAGTATTTT,CASSHGISGRAPPTQYF
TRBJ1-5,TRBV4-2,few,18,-,TGTGCCAGCAGCCAAGGAGGGAAAGGGTGGGGGAACAATCAGCCCCAGCATTTT,CASSQGGKGWGNNQPQHF
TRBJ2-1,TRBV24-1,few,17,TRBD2,TGTGCCACCAGTGATTTGGCGTTCGGGGAGGGGAACAATGAGCAGTTCTTC,CATSDLAFGEGNNEQFF
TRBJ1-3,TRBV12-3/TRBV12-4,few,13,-,TGTGCCAGCAGTTGGTACTCTGGAAACACCATATATTTT,CASSWYSGNTIYF
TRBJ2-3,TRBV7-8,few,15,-,TGTGCCAGCAGCCCGCCCCCGCCCACCACAGATACGCAGTATTTT,CASSPPPPTTDTQYF
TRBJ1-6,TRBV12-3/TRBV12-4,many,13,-,TGTGCCAGCAGTTTAGCAGGGTATTCACCCCTCCACTTT,CASSLAGYSPLHF
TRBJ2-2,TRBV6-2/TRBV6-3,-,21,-,TGTGCCAGCAGTTACCCCTGGACCTTCCGCCCTCGCAGCCAAAACACCGGGGAGCTGTTTTTT,CASSYPWTFRPRSQNTGELFF
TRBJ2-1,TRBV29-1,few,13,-,TGCAGCGTTGAAGGAGGTCTCTACAATGAGCAGTTCTTC,CSVEGGLYNEQFF
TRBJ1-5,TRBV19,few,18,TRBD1,TGTGCCAGTAGTATAGATTTAAGGTTCGGCAGGGACAGCCAGCCCCAGCATTTT,CASSIDLRFGRDSQPQHF
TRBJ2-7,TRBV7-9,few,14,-,TGTGCCAGCACCCTCGGACTAACGGGGTACGAGCAGTACTTC,CASTLGLTGYEQYF
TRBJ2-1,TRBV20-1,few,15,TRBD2,TGCAGTGCTAGAGCCCTGAGCGGGGTATGGAATGAGCAGTTCTTC,CSARALSGVWNEQFF
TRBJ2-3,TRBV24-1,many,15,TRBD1,TGTGCCACCAGTGATCGGGGACAGGGCGGAGATACGCAGTATTTT,CATSDRGQGGDTQYF
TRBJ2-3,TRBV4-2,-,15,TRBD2,TGTGCCAGCAGCCTAGAGAGGACTAGCGGGGGCACGCAGTATTTT,CASSLERTSGGTQYF
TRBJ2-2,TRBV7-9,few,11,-,TGTGCCAGCAGCGTCCACGGGGAGCTGTTTTTT,CASSVHGELFF
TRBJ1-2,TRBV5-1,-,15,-,TGCGCCAGCAGCTCCGGACTCCACGAGATTTATGGCTACACCTTC,CASSSGLHEIYGYTF